This entry lists 20 T cell receptor beta chains sequenced from one sample in a study of blood T cell repertoires in COVID-19. Produced via immunoSEQ multiplex PCR; TCRdb's table is partial and in-frame only. The sample yields 55,000 to 90,000 clones, more than 65% seen once. Input material: peripheral blood. The source of these receptors is a woman in her sixties with acute or convalescent COVID-19.

V is TRBV4-1 and J is TRBJ2-5, with D perhaps TRBD2 (5 bases). CDR3 length equals 16 residues. Trimming shortened V by 1 base and J by 1 base, and 13 bases separated the two germline ends. Germline lookup yields CDR1 MGHRA and CDR2 YSYEKL. Written as DNA, the CDR3 is TGCGCCAGCAGCCAAGCTAGCCCGCTGCTCCAAGAGACCCAGTACTTC. Amino acid sequence: CASSQASPLLQETQYF.

This clone was detected only once. The V call is TRBV11-3, the J call TRBJ2-2, with a possible D match to TRBD2 (6 bases). The germline gives CDR1 SGHNT, CDR2 YENEEA. With 5 bases removed from V and 3 bases from J, the gap between germline ends came to 7 bases. The CDR3 runs to 13 residues. Here the CDR3 reads CASSPGDTGELFF. In nucleotides, the CDR3 is TGTGCCAGCAGCCCGGGGGACACCGGGGAGCTGTTTTTT.

The chain has TRBV6-5 and TRBJ1-5; 8 nucleotides align to TRBD1. Looked up from germline, CDR1 is MNHEY and CDR2 is SVGAGI. This CDR3 comprises 15 residues. J was trimmed by 1 base and V by 6 bases; bases with no gene match: 5. The CDR3 region is CASRSGQGSNQPQHF. The CDR3 DNA is TGTGCCAGCAGATCCGGACAGGGAAGCAATCAGCCCCAGCATTTT.

This sequence joins TRBV6-5 and TRBJ2-7, with TRBD2 matching 9 bases. CDR1 and CDR2 (germline): MNHEY, SVGAGI. Trimming took 1 base from V and 4 from J; bases not matched to a gene: 5. CDR3 length: 15 amino acids. The CDR3 DNA is TGTGCCAGCAGTTACTTGGAGCGGGGGGCGTACGAGCAGTACTTC. This codes for CASSYLERGAYEQYF.

The chain recombines TRBV10-2 with TRBJ1-1; D may be TRBD1 (6 bases). This CDR3 has 15 amino acids. The germline V gene has CDR1 WSHSY and CDR2 SAAADI. V lost 5 bases and J lost 11, with 24 bases in between. In nucleotides, the CDR3 is TGCGCCAGCAGTTGGGCGGGGGGGGCGCAAAATACGGCTTTCTTT. Protein product: CASSWAGGAQNTAFF.

V and J are TRBV5-1 and TRBJ1-6; TRBD1 agrees at 7 bases. The V segment lost 1 base and the J segment 7 bases; nucleotides outside the gene matches: 5. Germline V gives CDR1 SGHRS, CDR2 YFSETQ. The CDR3 totals 15 residues. DNA of the CDR3: TGCGCCAGCAGCTTGATTCAGGGGGTCAATTCACCCCTCCACTTT. It encodes CASSLIQGVNSPLHF.

The chain joins TRBV3-1 (or the pseudogene TRBV3-2) to TRBJ1-1; tentative D call: TRBD1 (6 bases). Germline assignment: CDR1 LGHDT and CDR2 YNNKEL (reference sequence). The length of the CDR3 is 14 residues. V lost 2 bases and J lost 1, with 8 bases in between. The CDR3 sequence is CASSQLGGNTEAFF. The CDR3 region has the DNA TGTGCCAGCAGCCAACTAGGGGGGAACACTGAAGCTTTCTTT.

This chain connects TRBV5-1 to TRBJ1-2, with unresolved D. CDR3 length equals 16 residues. The germline CDR1 and CDR2 sequences are SGHRS and YFSETQ. Trimming cost V 5 bases and J 0 bases, with 17 bases left between them. The CDR3 sequence: CASRQIGAGSNYGYTF. The DNA for the CDR3 is TGCGCCAGCAGGCAAATTGGAGCCGGATCTAACTATGGCTACACCTTC.

The V and J genes are TRBV18 and TRBJ1-2; a possible D gene is TRBD1 (5 bases). V was shortened by 0 bases and J by 1 base, with 9 bases between the two germline ends. The CDR3 spans 15 residues. From germline, CDR1 is KGHSH and CDR2 LQKENI. CDR3 region: CASSPPGEGNYGYTF. CDR3 coding DNA: TGTGCCAGCTCACCACCAGGGGAGGGTAACTATGGCTACACCTTC.

V is TRBV7-8 and J is TRBJ2-7, with TRBD1 matching over 9 bases. With 5 bases clipped from V and 5 bases from J, the junction kept 10 bases outside the gene matches. The CDR3 length is 15 residues. From germline, CDR1 is SGHVS and CDR2 FQNEAQ. The CDR3 nucleotides are TGTGCCAGCAGCGCCCGGGACAGGGTCCCCCACGAGCAGTACTTC. This codes for CASSARDRVPHEQYF.

The rearrangement joins TRBV30 to TRBJ1-2, with no clear D. The V gene lost 1 base and the J gene lost 4 bases, with 7 bases spanning the gap. The CDR3 length is 12 residues. CDR1 is GTSNPN and CDR2 is SVGIG in the germline V gene (reference sequence). The CDR3 DNA sequence: TGTGCCTGGAGTGAACAGTCCTATGGCTACACCTTC. It codes for CAWSEQSYGYTF.

This chain joins TRBV7-9 and TRBJ2-7; D perhaps matches TRBD2 (5 bases). The CDR3 runs to 11 residues. CDR1 SEHNR and CDR2 FQNEAQ come from the germline V gene (reference sequence). With 5 bases removed from V and 7 bases from J, the gap between germline ends came to 9 bases. In DNA form, the CDR3 reads TGTGCCAGCAGCCCCACGGGGGAGCAGTACTTC. Residues: CASSPTGEQYF.

The rearrangement links TRBV19 to TRBJ2-2; tentatively, D is TRBD1 (6 bases). From germline, CDR1 is LNHDA and CDR2 SQIVND (reference sequence). The V end lost 10 bases, the J end lost 1 base, and 13 bases lay between the germline ends. The CDR3 sequence is 14 residues long. The CDR3 spells CATMGAMNTGELFF. In nucleotides, the CDR3 is TGTGCCACTATGGGGGCAATGAACACCGGGGAGCTGTTTTTT.

This clone has at least ten counts. The V call is TRBV2, the J call TRBJ1-2; TRBD1 is a possible D gene (6 bases). The CDR3 contains 14 residues. Trimming stripped 5 bases from V and 5 bases from J, with 15 bases between. Germline assignment: CDR1 SNHLY and CDR2 FYNNEI. The CDR3 DNA reads TGTGCCAGCAGTTTACAGGGAGTAGAGTATGGCTACACCTTC. This translates into CASSLQGVEYGYTF.

The chain couples TRBV7-2 to TRBJ1-2; 7 nucleotides line up with TRBD1. CDR3 length: 12 residues. Trimming cost V 5 bases and J 8 bases; bases outside gene matches: 5. CDR1 and CDR2 (germline): SGHTA, FQGNSA. The CDR3: CASSARDRGYTF. In DNA, the CDR3 is TGTGCCAGCAGCGCCCGGGACAGAGGCTACACCTTC.

This clone was detected a few times. This sample also contains other DNA sequences that code for the same CDR3. The chain employs TRBV12-3 or TRBV12-4 and TRBJ1-5; D might be TRBD1 (5 bases). The CDR3 spans 12 residues. Trimming took off 3 bases at V and 7 bases at J, with 7 bases between the two ends. The CDR3 loop is CASSLGLQPQHF. The CDR3 nucleotides are TGTGCCAGCAGTTTGGGACTACAGCCCCAGCATTTT.

The J gene is TRBJ1-1, the V gene TRBV7-9, with D perhaps TRBD1 (5 bases). The V and J ends lost 5 bases and 8 bases respectively, with 12 bases between them. There are 12 residues in the CDR3. In germline, CDR1 is SEHNR, CDR2 FQNEAQ (reference sequence). This chain's CDR3 is CASSPTGYEAFF. CDR3 bases: TGTGCCAGCAGCCCAACAGGCTACGAAGCTTTCTTT.

This clone has a handful of counts. The chain joins TRBV10-3 to TRBJ1-4, with unresolved D. Trimming took 4 bases from V and 0 from J, leaving 15 bases between them. The CDR3 is 17 residues long. The V gene's germline CDR1 is ENHRY and CDR2 SYGVKD. CDR3 loop: CAISVSAGRATNEKLFF. In DNA form, the CDR3 reads TGTGCCATCAGTGTCAGTGCCGGGAGGGCAACTAATGAAAAACTGTTTTTT.

CDR3 DNA: TGTGCCAGCAGCCTGGGACTAGCGGCAGTGGATACGCAGTATTTT. Encoded protein: CASSLGLAAVDTQYF. The chain employs TRBV3-1 (or the pseudogene TRBV3-2) and TRBJ2-3, with 11 bases matching TRBD2. Trimming cost V 4 bases and J 6 bases; bases outside gene matches: 6. CDR1 LGHDT and CDR2 YNNKEL come from the germline V gene (reference sequence). The CDR3 is 15 residues long.

The V and J genes are TRBV7-2 and TRBJ1-1; TRBD1 agrees at 9 bases. V lost 0 bases, J lost 1 base, and 6 bases stayed unmatched. The CDR3 totals 17 residues. Looked up from germline, CDR1 is SGHTA and CDR2 is FQGNSA. As DNA, the CDR3 is TGTGCCAGCAGCTTAGCCGGGGGGACAGGGAGGAACACTGAAGCTTTCTTT. Encoded protein: CASSLAGGTGRNTEAFF.